This TCR beta chain was recorded in a study of regulatory T cells in long-lasting Graves disease. General study findings and limits: Fewer public clonotypes were shared by new patients (around 970) than by persistent patients (around 2,800).

Both iRepertoire HTBI primers and Arm-PCR of CDR3 regions were used to build the TCR beta libraries. Each CDR3 protein is one row after TCRdb ran MiXCR on the multiplex PCR reads. This sample has about 530,000 distinct CDR3 sequences, with roughly 16% found just once. This clonotype came up many times. Its specificity is not known. Time point indicated: newly diagnosed GD, antithyroid drugs for less than 3 months. RNA from PBMCs was the source of the TCR library. An approximately 10-milliliter sample of peripheral blood was drawn into EDTA tubes. These same data were also listed under a study on T cells in Graves' hyperthyroidism and ophthalmopathy. From that report: A model built on 13 V-J features separated ophthalmopathy from stable hyperthyroidism.

The starting material was peripheral blood mononuclear cells (PBMCs), obtained at new diagnosis, from a patient treated with antithyroid drugs. The TCR originated in a woman aged 35 to 59 with Graves disease.

CDR3 residues: CASSWDRMAYGYTF. Written as DNA, the CDR3 is TGTGCCAGCAGTTGGGACAGGATGGCCTATGGCTACACCTTC. The chain uses TRBV6-5 and TRBJ1-2; 8 positions match TRBD1. Germline trimming cut 4 bases from V and 4 bases from J; bases unmatched to any gene: 5. Germline V gene data show CDR1 as MNHEY and CDR2 as SVGAGI. CDR3 length: 14 amino acids.